This TCR beta chain originates from a study of post-analysis software for immune sequencing data. Study-wide points: When the samples were clustered directly with F measure, those that had been prepared in the same batch showed strong co-clustering. TRBV segments more frequent in patients than in controls numbered roughly five and included TRBV5-6, TRBV5-1 and TRBV20-1. Significantly decreased normalized Chao1 diversity was recorded for multiple sclerosis patients relative to controls.

A note on this clonotype: Its antigen is unidentified.

Germline trimming cut 8 bases from V and 1 base from J; bases unmatched to any gene: 5. CDR3 length: 14 amino acids. Included in the TCR beta cDNA libraries were unique molecular identifiers. Roughly 500,000 cDNA molecules were obtained per 1 to 10 million input T cells. TCRdb fed the PCR reads into MiXCR, producing one record per CDR3 protein. Among roughly 800,000 distinct CDR3 sequences listed, approximately 53% were seen once. Specimen: blood. J is TRBJ1-5 and V is TRBV12-3 or TRBV12-4, with 7 nucleotides matching TRBD1. The sequence was obtained from a girl aged 5-17 years with multiple sclerosis. CDR3 DNA: TGTGCCAGCGGCCCGACAGGGAGCAATCAGCCCCAGCATTTT. Translation gives CASGPTGSNQPQHF.